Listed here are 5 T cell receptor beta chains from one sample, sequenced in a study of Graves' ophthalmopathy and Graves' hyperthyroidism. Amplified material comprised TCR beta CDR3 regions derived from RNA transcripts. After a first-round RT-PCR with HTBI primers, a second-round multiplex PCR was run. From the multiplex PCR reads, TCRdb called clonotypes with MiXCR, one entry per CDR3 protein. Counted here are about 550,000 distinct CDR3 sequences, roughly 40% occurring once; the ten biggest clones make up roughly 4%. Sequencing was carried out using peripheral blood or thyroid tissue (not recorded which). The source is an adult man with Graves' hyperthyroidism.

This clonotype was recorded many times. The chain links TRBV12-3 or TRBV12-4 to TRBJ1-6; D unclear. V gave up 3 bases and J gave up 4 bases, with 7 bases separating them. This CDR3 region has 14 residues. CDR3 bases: TGTGCCAGCAGTTTCTCTCCTTATAATTCACCCCTCCACTTT. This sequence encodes CASSFSPYNSPLHF.

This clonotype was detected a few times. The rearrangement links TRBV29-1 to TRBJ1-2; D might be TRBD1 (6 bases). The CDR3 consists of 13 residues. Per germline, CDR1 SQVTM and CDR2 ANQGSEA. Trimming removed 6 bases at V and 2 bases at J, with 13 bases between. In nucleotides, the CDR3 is TGCAGCGTAGACCGGACAGAAAACTATGGCTACACCTTC. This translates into CSVDRTENYGYTF.

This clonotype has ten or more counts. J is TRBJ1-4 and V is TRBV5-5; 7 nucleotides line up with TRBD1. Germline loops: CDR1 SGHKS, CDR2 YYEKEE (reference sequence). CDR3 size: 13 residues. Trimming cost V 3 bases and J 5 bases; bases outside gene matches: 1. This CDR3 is CASSWGQNEKLFF. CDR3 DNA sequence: TGTGCCAGCAGCTGGGGACAGAATGAAAAACTGTTTTTT.

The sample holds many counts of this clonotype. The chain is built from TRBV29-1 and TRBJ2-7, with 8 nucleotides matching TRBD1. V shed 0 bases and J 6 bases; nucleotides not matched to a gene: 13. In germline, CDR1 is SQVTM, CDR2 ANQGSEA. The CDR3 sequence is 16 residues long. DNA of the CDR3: TGCAGCGTTGAAGATCCTTGGCAGGGGGCGCGGGGCGAGCAGTACTTC. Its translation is CSVEDPWQGARGEQYF.

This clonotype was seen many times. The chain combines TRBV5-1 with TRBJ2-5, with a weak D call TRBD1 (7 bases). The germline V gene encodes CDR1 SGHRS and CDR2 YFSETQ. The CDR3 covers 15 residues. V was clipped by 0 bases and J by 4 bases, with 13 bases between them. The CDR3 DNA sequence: TGCGCCAGCAGCTTGGGCGGAGGGGGCGTAGAGACCCAGTACTTC. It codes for CASSLGGGGVETQYF. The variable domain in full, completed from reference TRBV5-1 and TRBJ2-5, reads KAGVTQTPRYLIKTRGQQVTLSCSPISGHRSVSWYQQTPGQGLQFLFEYFSETQRNKGNFPGRFSGRQFSNSRSEMNVSTLELGDSALYLCASSLGGGGVETQYFGPGTRLLVL.